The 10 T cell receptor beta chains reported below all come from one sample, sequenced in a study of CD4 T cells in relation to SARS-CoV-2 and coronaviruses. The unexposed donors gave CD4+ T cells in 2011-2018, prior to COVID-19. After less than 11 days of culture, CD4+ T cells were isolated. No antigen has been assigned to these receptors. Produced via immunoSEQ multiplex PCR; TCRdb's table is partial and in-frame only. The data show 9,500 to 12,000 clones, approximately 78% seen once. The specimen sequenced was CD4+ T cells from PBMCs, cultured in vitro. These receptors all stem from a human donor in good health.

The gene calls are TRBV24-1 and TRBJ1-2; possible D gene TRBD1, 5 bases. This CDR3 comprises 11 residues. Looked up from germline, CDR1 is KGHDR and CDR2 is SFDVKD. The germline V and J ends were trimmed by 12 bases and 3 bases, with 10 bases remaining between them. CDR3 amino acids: CAPSGHYGYTF. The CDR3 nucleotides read TGTGCCCCCTCGGGGCACTATGGCTACACCTTC.

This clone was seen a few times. CDR3 protein: CASSRTHPGTTNNEQFF. CDR3 DNA sequence: TGTGCCAGCAGCCGAACCCATCCCGGGACAACCAACAATGAGCAGTTCTTC. The V and J genes are TRBV27 and TRBJ2-1; tentative D call: TRBD1 (6 bases). Germline V CDR1 and CDR2: MNHEY, SMNVEV (reference sequence). The CDR3 is 17 amino acids. V gave up 6 bases and J gave up 5 bases, with 23 bases separating them.

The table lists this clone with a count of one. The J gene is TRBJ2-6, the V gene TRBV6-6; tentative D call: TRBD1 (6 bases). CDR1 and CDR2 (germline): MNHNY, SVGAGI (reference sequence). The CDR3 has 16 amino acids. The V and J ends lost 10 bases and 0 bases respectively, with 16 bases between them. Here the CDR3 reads CATCRDTFSGANVLTF. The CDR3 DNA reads TGTGCCACCTGCCGGGACACTTTCTCTGGGGCCAACGTCCTGACTTTC.

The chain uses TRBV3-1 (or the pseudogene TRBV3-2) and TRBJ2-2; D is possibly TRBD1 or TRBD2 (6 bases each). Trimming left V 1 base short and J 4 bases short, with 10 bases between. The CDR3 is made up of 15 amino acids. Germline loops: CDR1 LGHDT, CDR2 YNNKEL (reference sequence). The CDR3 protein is CASSQGWGATGELFF. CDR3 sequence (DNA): TGTGCCAGCAGCCAAGGATGGGGGGCCACCGGGGAGCTGTTTTTT.

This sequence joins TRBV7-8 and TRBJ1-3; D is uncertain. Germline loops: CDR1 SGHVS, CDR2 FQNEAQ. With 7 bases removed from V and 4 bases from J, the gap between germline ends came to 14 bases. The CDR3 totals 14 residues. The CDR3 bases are TGTGCCAGCATCAAGGGATCGTCAGGAAACACCATATATTTT. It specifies CASIKGSSGNTIYF. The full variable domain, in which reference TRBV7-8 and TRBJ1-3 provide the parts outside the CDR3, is GAGVSQSPRYKVAKRGQDVALRCDPISGHVSLFWYQQALGQGPEFLTYFQNEAQLDKSGLPSDRFFAERPEGSVSTLKIQRTQQEDSAVYLCASIKGSSGNTIYFGEGSWLTVV.

As DNA, the CDR3 is TGTGCCAGTAGTATGACAGGTTATAGCAATCAGCCCCAGCATTTT. Residues: CASSMTGYSNQPQHF. The chain joins TRBV19 to TRBJ1-5; TRBD1 might be the D (6 bases). The V and J ends lost 3 bases and 0 bases respectively, with 9 bases between them. CDR1 LNHDA and CDR2 SQIVND come from the germline V gene (reference sequence). This CDR3 has 15 amino acids.

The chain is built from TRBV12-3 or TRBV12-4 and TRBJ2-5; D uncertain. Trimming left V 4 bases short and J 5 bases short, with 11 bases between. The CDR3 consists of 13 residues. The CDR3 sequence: CASSYWLRETQYF. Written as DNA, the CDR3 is TGTGCCAGCAGTTATTGGCTCAGGGAGACCCAGTACTTC.

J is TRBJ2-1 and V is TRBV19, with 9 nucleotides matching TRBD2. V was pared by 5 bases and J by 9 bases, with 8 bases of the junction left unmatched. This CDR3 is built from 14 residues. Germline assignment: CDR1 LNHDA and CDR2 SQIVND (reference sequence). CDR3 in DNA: TGTGCCAGTAGTGGGGTTAGCGGGAGAGGTGAGCAGTTCTTC. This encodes CASSGVSGRGEQFF.

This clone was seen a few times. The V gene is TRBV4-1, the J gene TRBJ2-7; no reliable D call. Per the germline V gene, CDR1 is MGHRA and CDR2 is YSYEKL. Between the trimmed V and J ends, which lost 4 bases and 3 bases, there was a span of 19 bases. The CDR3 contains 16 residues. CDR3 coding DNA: TGCGCCAGCAGCCTGGGCTCGGCGGACCCTAACTACGAGCAGTACTTC. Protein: CASSLGSADPNYEQYF.

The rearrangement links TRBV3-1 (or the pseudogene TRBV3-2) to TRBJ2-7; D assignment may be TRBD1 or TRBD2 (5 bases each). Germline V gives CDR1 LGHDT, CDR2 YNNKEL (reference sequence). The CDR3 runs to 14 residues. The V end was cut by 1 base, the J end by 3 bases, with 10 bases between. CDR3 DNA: TGTGCCAGCAGCCAAGGGGGGAGTATCTACGAGCAGTACTTC. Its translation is CASSQGGSIYEQYF.